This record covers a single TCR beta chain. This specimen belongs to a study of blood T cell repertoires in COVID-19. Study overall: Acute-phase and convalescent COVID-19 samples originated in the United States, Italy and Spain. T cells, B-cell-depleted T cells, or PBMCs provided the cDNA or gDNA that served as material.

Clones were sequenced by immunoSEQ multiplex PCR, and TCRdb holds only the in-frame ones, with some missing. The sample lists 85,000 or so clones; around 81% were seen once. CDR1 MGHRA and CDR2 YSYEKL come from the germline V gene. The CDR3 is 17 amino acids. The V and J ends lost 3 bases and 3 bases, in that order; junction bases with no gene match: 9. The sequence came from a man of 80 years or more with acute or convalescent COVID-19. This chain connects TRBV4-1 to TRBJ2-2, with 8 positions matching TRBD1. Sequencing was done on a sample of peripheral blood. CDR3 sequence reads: CASSHYLGQGYTGELFF. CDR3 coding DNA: TGCGCCAGCAGCCACTACCTAGGACAGGGTTACACCGGGGAGCTGTTTTTT.